The 28 T cell receptor beta chains reported below all come from one sample, sequenced in a study of early T cells in non-severe SARS-CoV-2 infection. TCRdb reanalysed the 5' RACE reads using MiXCR and keeps one entry per CDR3 protein. The data contain around 60,000 distinct CDR3 sequences, about 12% of them singletons. The sequencing input was whole blood. The receptors were sampled from an adult who was a healthcare worker with PCR-confirmed SARS-CoV-2 infection or an uninfected control (not recorded which).

The rearrangement joins TRBV7-3 to TRBJ2-6; the D gene is possibly TRBD2 (6 bases). Germline CDR1 reads SGHTA; CDR2 reads FQGTGA. Trimming took off 3 bases at V and 0 bases at J, with 12 bases between the two ends. The CDR3 totals 17 residues. Here the CDR3 reads CASSFLPRGSGANVLTF. CDR3 coding DNA: TGTGCCAGCAGCTTTCTACCGCGGGGCTCTGGGGCCAACGTCCTGACTTTC.

The chain's CDR3 is CAGIRTRTGNTIYF. CDR3 bases: TGTGCCGGGATCCGGACCAGGACTGGAAACACCATATATTTT. This chain uses TRBV7-9 with TRBJ1-3; D call uncertain. Per germline, CDR1 SEHNR and CDR2 FQNEAQ (reference sequence). This CDR3 is built from 14 residues. The V end lost 11 bases, the J end lost 2 bases, and 16 bases lay between the germline ends.

The V and J genes are TRBV2 and TRBJ2-3; the D is unclear. This CDR3 region has 12 residues. Trimming cost V 4 bases and J 2 bases, with 4 bases left between them. The germline V gene has CDR1 SNHLY and CDR2 FYNNEI. The CDR3 sequence: CASSAFTDTQYF. CDR3 DNA sequence: TGTGCCAGCAGTGCCTTCACAGATACGCAGTATTTT.

J is TRBJ2-3 and V is TRBV20-1; 11 nucleotides line up with TRBD2. V gave up 4 bases and J gave up 4 bases; unmatched junction bases: 4. Germline V lookup: CDR1 DFQATT, CDR2 SNEGSKA (reference sequence). The length of the CDR3 is 14 residues. CDR3 sequence (DNA): TGCAGTGCTACTAGCGGGGGGTCAGCAGATACGCAGTATTTT. It is translated as CSATSGGSADTQYF.

This clonotype was observed many times. The rearrangement links TRBV27 to TRBJ1-3; no definite D call. V was shortened by 8 bases and J by 4 bases, with 12 bases between the two germline ends. Germline V CDR1 and CDR2: MNHEY, SMNVEV (reference sequence). CDR3 length: 13 amino acids. This chain's CDR3 is CASSAALGNTIYF. In DNA, the CDR3 is TGTGCCAGCTCAGCCGCCCTAGGAAACACCATATATTTT.

The chain joins TRBV7-8 to TRBJ1-1; D is unresolved. V lost 5 bases and J lost 4, with 11 bases in between. CDR1 and CDR2 (germline): SGHVS, FQNEAQ. The CDR3 extends over 13 amino acids. The CDR3 DNA sequence: TGTGCCAGCAGCCCTGGACGGGCCACTGAAGCTTTCTTT. Translated, it gives CASSPGRATEAFF.

The chain uses TRBV6-5 and TRBJ1-4, with no clear D. CDR1 and CDR2 (germline): MNHEY, SVGAGI. The V gene lost 2 bases and the J gene lost 8 bases, with 9 bases spanning the gap. The CDR3 runs to 13 residues. CDR3 protein: CASSYGGSEKLFF. The CDR3 bases are TGTGCCAGCAGTTACGGAGGTTCGGAAAAACTGTTTTTT.

V is TRBV12-3 or TRBV12-4 and J is TRBJ2-1; D gene unclear. V was pared by 11 bases and J by 7 bases, with 12 bases between. CDR3 size: 11 residues. The CDR3 sequence is CASQFRNEQFF. The CDR3 region has the DNA TGTGCCTCCCAGTTTCGGAATGAGCAGTTCTTC.

This clonotype was observed a few times. V gene TRBV20-1 combines with J gene TRBJ1-1, with 8 bases fitting TRBD1. V trimming: 5 bases; J trimming: 4 bases; junction bases outside the gene matches: 9. The germline V gene encodes CDR1 DFQATT and CDR2 SNEGSKA (reference sequence). This CDR3 region has 14 residues. The CDR3 loop reads CSARKDRVPTEAFF. In nucleotides, the CDR3 is TGCAGTGCTCGAAAGGACAGGGTCCCCACTGAAGCTTTCTTT.

V gene TRBV18 combines with J gene TRBJ1-5; 7 bases are shared with TRBD1. The length of the CDR3 is 14 residues. Per germline, CDR1 KGHSH and CDR2 LQKENI. V lost 1 base, J lost 5 bases, and 2 bases stayed unmatched. The CDR3 DNA reads TGTGCCAGCTCACCACGGGACAGAGATCAGCCCCAGCATTTT. It encodes CASSPRDRDQPQHF.

The chain carries TRBV6-1 and TRBJ2-1; no clear D. Germline V gene lookup returns CDR1 MNHNS and CDR2 SASEGT. V lost 7 bases and J lost 2, with 18 bases in between. The CDR3 consists of 16 residues. The CDR3 DNA reads as TGTGCCAGCAAGATTTTTCCCCTAGACGCCTACAATGAGCAGTTCTTC. Translated, it gives CASKIFPLDAYNEQFF.

The chain has TRBV10-2 and TRBJ2-2, with a possible D match to TRBD2 (6 bases). The germline CDR1 and CDR2 sequences are WSHSY and SAAADI. The CDR3 covers 14 residues. V was shortened by 2 bases and J by 6 bases, with 10 bases between the two germline ends. This CDR3 reads CASSEGREAGELFF. Here the CDR3 DNA reads TGCGCCAGCAGTGAGGGCAGGGAGGCCGGGGAGCTGTTTTTT.

This clonotype was seen ten or more times. The chain couples TRBV4-3 to TRBJ1-1, with 11 nucleotides matching TRBD1. V lost 1 base, J lost 4 bases, and 5 bases stayed unmatched. CDR1 LGHNA and CDR2 YSLEER come from the germline V gene. The CDR3 length is 16 residues. CDR3 loop: CASSQAPGTGGTEAFF. CDR3 DNA: TGCGCCAGCAGCCAAGCTCCCGGGACAGGGGGCACTGAAGCTTTCTTT.

The rearrangement joins TRBV7-2 to TRBJ2-5; D may be TRBD1 (5 bases). CDR1 and CDR2 from the germline V gene are SGHTA and FQGNSA. Trimming shortened V by 3 bases and J by 5 bases, and 7 bases separated the two germline ends. There are 12 residues in the CDR3. CDR3 coding DNA: TGTGCCAGCAGCTTCAGGGATGAGACCCAGTACTTC. It is translated as CASSFRDETQYF.

V is TRBV29-1 and J is TRBJ2-1; 9 nucleotides line up with TRBD2. This CDR3 contains 16 residues. Germline trimming cut 2 bases from V and 5 bases from J; bases unmatched to any gene: 10. CDR1 is SQVTM and CDR2 is ANQGSEA in the germline V gene. Here the CDR3 DNA reads TGCAGCGTTGAATTCGCAGCGGGGGGTTTCGACAATGAGCAGTTCTTC. It encodes CSVEFAAGGFDNEQFF.

The chain carries TRBV10-3 and TRBJ2-3, with D hard to call. Germline V gene data show CDR1 as ENHRY and CDR2 as SYGVKD. This CDR3 is built from 15 residues. V gave up 4 bases and J gave up 1 base, with 12 bases separating them. The CDR3 sequence is CAISAPNSRTDTQYF. In DNA, the CDR3 is TGTGCCATCAGTGCCCCTAATAGCCGCACAGATACGCAGTATTTT.

This clonotype was found many times. This rearrangement joins TRBV7-2 to TRBJ2-7; D is ambiguous. The CDR3 has 11 amino acids. Per the germline V gene, CDR1 is SGHTA and CDR2 is FQGNSA. V dropped 5 bases and J dropped 3 bases, with 5 bases sitting between them. This CDR3 reads CASSAYYEQYF. The CDR3 coding sequence is TGTGCCAGCAGCGCATACTACGAGCAGTACTTC.

Many counts were recorded for this clonotype. The CDR3 here is CASSVGSGGNTDTQYF. CDR3 in DNA: TGTGCCAGCAGCGTAGGTAGCGGGGGTAACACAGATACGCAGTATTTT. This chain joins TRBV9 and TRBJ2-3; 9 nucleotides align to TRBD2. CDR3 length: 16 amino acids. In germline, CDR1 is SGDLS, CDR2 YYNGEE. V shed 0 bases and J 2 bases; nucleotides not matched to a gene: 4.

This chain joins TRBV20-1 and TRBJ1-2; perhaps TRBD1 as D (5 bases). CDR1 and CDR2 from the germline V gene are DFQATT and SNEGSKA (reference sequence). Trimming removed 3 bases at V and 6 bases at J, with 17 bases between. The CDR3 has 14 amino acids. CDR3 coding DNA: TGCAGTGCTAGTGACCGGGGGGTATCCGATGGCTACACCTTC. Amino acid sequence: CSASDRGVSDGYTF.

The chain recombines TRBV7-6 with TRBJ1-1; D not certain. The germline gives CDR1 SGHVS, CDR2 FNYEAQ. This CDR3 region has 14 residues. The V end lost 6 bases, the J end lost 5 bases, and 16 bases lay between the germline ends. CDR3 loop: CASSPKGDQTEAFF. Here the CDR3 DNA reads TGTGCCAGCAGTCCTAAGGGAGATCAAACTGAAGCTTTCTTT.

This clonotype was counted at least ten times. V and J are TRBV3-1 and TRBJ1-1; 8 bases map to TRBD1. The V gene's germline CDR1 is LGHDT and CDR2 YNNKEL (reference sequence). CDR3 length: 14 residues. The V gene end was trimmed by 4 bases and the J gene end by 4 bases; junction bases not matched to a gene: 5. The DNA of the CDR3 is TGTGCCAGCAGCCTTAGAACAGGGGGCACTGAAGCTTTCTTT. This translates into CASSLRTGGTEAFF.

The table lists this clonotype with a few counts. V gene TRBV7-9 combines with J gene TRBJ1-6, with 8 positions matching TRBD1. This CDR3 has 16 residues. Per the germline V gene, CDR1 is SEHNR and CDR2 is FQNEAQ (reference sequence). The ends lost 5 bases at V and 5 bases at J; junction bases unmatched: 8. CDR3 sequence: CASSDGQGENNSPLHF. In DNA, the CDR3 is TGTGCCAGCAGCGATGGACAGGGCGAGAATAATTCACCCCTCCACTTT. Supplemented by reference TRBV7-9 and TRBJ1-6, the full variable domain reads DTGVSQNPRHKITKRGQNVTFRCDPISEHNRLYWYRQTLGQGPEFLTYFQNEAQLEKSRLLSDRFSAERPKGSFSTLEIQRTEQGDSAMYLCASSDGQGENNSPLHFGNGTRLTVT.

This clonotype occurred a few times. The chain uses TRBV29-1 and TRBJ2-3; 10 bases match TRBD2. The ends lost 6 bases at V and 2 bases at J; junction bases unmatched: 11. Germline lookup yields CDR1 SQVTM and CDR2 ANQGSEA. This CDR3 is 16 amino acids long. In DNA form, the CDR3 reads TGCAGCGTAAACGGGCTAGCGGGGGAGAACACAGATACGCAGTATTTT. It is translated as CSVNGLAGENTDTQYF.

This clonotype was seen a handful of times. The chain is built from TRBV9 and TRBJ1-1; D is unresolved. From germline, CDR1 is SGDLS and CDR2 YYNGEE. The germline V and J ends were trimmed by 0 bases and 3 bases, with 3 bases remaining between them. The CDR3 has 12 amino acids. The CDR3 loop reads CASSVDDTEAFF. For the CDR3, the DNA is TGTGCCAGCAGCGTAGATGACACTGAAGCTTTCTTT.

V and J are TRBV6-1 and TRBJ2-5; D might be TRBD1 (6 bases). Between the trimmed V and J ends, which lost 1 base and 0 bases, there was a span of 15 bases. The CDR3 runs to 17 residues. Germline V gene sequence: CDR1 MNHNS, CDR2 SASEGT. The CDR3 nucleotides read TGTGCCAGCAGTGAAGTACCAGGGGCCCCGTACCAAGAGACCCAGTACTTC. Protein: CASSEVPGAPYQETQYF.

V is TRBV18 and J is TRBJ2-4; no definite D call. Per the germline V gene, CDR1 is KGHSH and CDR2 is LQKENI. CDR3 length equals 11 residues. Trimming removed 0 bases at V and 12 bases at J, with 6 bases between. The chain's CDR3 is CASSPPVDQYF. CDR3 nucleotide sequence: TGTGCCAGCTCACCACCGGTAGATCAGTACTTC.

The sample holds a few counts of this clonotype. The chain has TRBV10-2 and TRBJ2-3; unclear D gene. V lost 5 bases and J lost 4, with 31 bases in between. Germline lookup yields CDR1 WSHSY and CDR2 SAAADI. CDR3 size: 20 residues. The CDR3 nucleotides are TGCGCCAGCAGTTATATGAACCGTTTCCTGGGTCCAGCTGAGGCAGATACGCAGTATTTT. Encoded protein: CASSYMNRFLGPAEADTQYF.

This clonotype was seen many times. The V and J genes are TRBV20-1 and TRBJ1-1, with TRBD1 as a possible D gene (5 bases). CDR3 length: 13 amino acids. In germline, CDR1 is DFQATT, CDR2 SNEGSKA (reference sequence). Trimming took off 3 bases at V and 3 bases at J, with 11 bases between the two ends. CDR3 loop: CSARGGVDTEAFF. The CDR3, as DNA: TGCAGTGCTAGGGGGGGAGTCGACACTGAAGCTTTCTTT.